This T cell receptor beta chain originates from a study of T-cell reconstitution after alpha-beta-depleted transplantation in children. Germline V lookup: CDR1 LGHDT, CDR2 YNNKEL (reference sequence). The CDR3 is made up of 14 amino acids. V was trimmed by 2 bases and J by 5 bases, leaving 11 bases between them. It was with unique molecular identifiers that the TCRbeta library was prepared. TCRdb reanalysed the PCR reads using MiXCR and keeps one entry per CDR3 protein. The sample contains just over 950,000 distinct CDR3 sequences, around 30% of which appear only once. Sequencing was performed on PBMCs, mostly from graft donor cells, taken 360 days after TCRalphabeta/CD19-depleted stem cell transplant. The chain recombines TRBV3-1 with TRBJ2-3; D uncertain. This TCR derives from a boy under two years old who had a stem cell transplant for SCID, so the T cells may come from the graft donor. CDR3 amino acids: CASSQRTDRDTQYF. DNA of the CDR3: TGTGCCAGCAGCCAAAGGACGGACCGAGATACGCAGTATTTT.